Listed below are T cell receptor beta chains from one sample, sequenced in a study of PD-L1 blockade in urothelial cancer. Sequencing was performed with immunoSEQ multiplex PCR; in TCRdb, only in-frame clones are kept and a portion is missing. The repertoire holds under 85,000 clones, with 85% to 95% as singletons. Here the sequenced sample was PBMCs, taken around atezolizumab (anti-PD-L1) treatment. The receptors derive from a woman older than 75 with urothelial cancer. The CDR3 runs from the conserved cysteine through the conserved F or W. D genes are given only for firm matches. Part of the rows lack a size; the others show once, few, many or a class for expanded clones.

J gene | D gene | CDR3 length | clone size | V gene | CDR3 DNA | CDR3 protein
TRBJ2-1 | TRBD2 | 17 | NA | TRBV18 | TGTGCCAGCTCGCCCATTGGAGGGACTAGGGGCTACAATGAGCAGTTCTTC | CASSPIGGTRGYNEQFF
TRBJ2-1 | TRBD1 | 18 | NA | TRBV28 | TGTGCCAGCAGTACCATGGGACAGCTTCTCCGTGGCTACAATGAGCAGTTCTTC | CASSTMGQLLRGYNEQFF
TRBJ2-5 | TRBD1 | 16 | NA | TRBV19 | TGTGCCAGTAGTACACGACAGGGGGCAGGGCAAGAGACCCAGTACTTC | CASSTRQGAGQETQYF
TRBJ2-1 | TRBD1 | 14 | NA | TRBV5-1 | TGCGCCAGCAGCTACCAGACAGGGGTCAATGAGCAGTTCTTC | CASSYQTGVNEQFF
TRBJ1-1 | NA | 11 | NA | TRBV30 | TGTGCCCGCAGGGTTGGCACTGAAGCTTTCTTT | CARRVGTEAFF
TRBJ2-7 | NA | 13 | once | TRBV9 | TGTGCCAGCAGCTCCTTCACAGGGTACGAGCAGTACTTC | CASSSFTGYEQYF
TRBJ2-1 | TRBD2 | 15 | NA | TRBV7-3 | TGTGCCAGCAGCTTAACGTCTGGACTAGGGTATGAGCAGTTCTTC | CASSLTSGLGYEQFF
TRBJ1-1 | NA | 13 | NA | TRBV6-4 | TGTGCCAGCCGAAGTACAGGGCGCACTGAAGCTTTCTTT | CASRSTGRTEAFF
TRBJ1-1 | NA | 15 | NA | TRBV5-1 | TGCGCCAGCAGCTGGGGGGGAAGGGAGCGAGCTGAAGCTTTCTTT | CASSWGGRERAEAFF
TRBJ1-5 | TRBD1 | 14 | few | TRBV19 | TGTGCCAGTATGGGACAGGGGGCGGGTCAGCCCCAGCATTTT | CASMGQGAGQPQHF
TRBJ2-6 | TRBD1 | 17 | NA | TRBV5-4 | TGTGCCAGCAGCTTAAGGACAGGGCACTCTGGGGCCAACGTCCTGACTTTC | CASSLRTGHSGANVLTF
TRBJ1-4 | NA | 13 | NA | TRBV28 | TGTGCCAGCAGCGCGGCGGCGGGGGAAAAACTGTTTTTT | CASSAAAGEKLFF
TRBJ2-3 | TRBD2 | 15 | NA | TRBV11-2 | TGTGCCAGCAGCTTAGAGGGACTAGCGACAGATACGCAGTATTTT | CASSLEGLATDTQYF
TRBJ2-1 | TRBD2 | 17 | NA | TRBV27 | TGTGCCAGCAGTTTCCTCCCCCTAGCGGGAGATTACAATGAGCAGTTCTTC | CASSFLPLAGDYNEQFF
TRBJ2-7 | TRBD1 | 14 | NA | TRBV2 | TGTGCCAGCACCCGGACGGGACAGAGCTACGAGCAGTACTTC | CASTRTGQSYEQYF
TRBJ1-3 | NA | 14 | NA | TRBV6-5 | TGTGCCAGCAGTTACACGGGGTCTGGAAACACCATATATTTT | CASSYTGSGNTIYF
TRBJ2-2 | NA | 13 | once | TRBV10-2 | TGCGCCAGCGAGGGACAGAACACCGGGGAGCTGTTTTTT | CASEGQNTGELFF
TRBJ2-7 | TRBD1 | 15 | NA | TRBV7-9 | TGTGCCAGCAGCCATCCTCGGGACAGTATCTACGAGCAGTACTTC | CASSHPRDSIYEQYF
TRBJ2-1 | TRBD1 | 15 | NA | TRBV6-5 | TGTGCCAGCAGTCGGACAGGGGGCTCCTACAATGAGCAGTTCTTC | CASSRTGGSYNEQFF
TRBJ1-5 | TRBD1 | 14 | NA | TRBV28 | TGTGCCAGCACCACTACAGGGGGGAATCAGCCCCAGCATTTT | CASTTTGGNQPQHF
TRBJ2-3 | NA | 13 | NA | TRBV5-1 | TGCGCCAGTAGGATCGGGGGCACAGATACGCAGTATTTT | CASRIGGTDTQYF
TRBJ1-1 | NA | 12 | NA | TRBV28 | TGTGCCAGCAGTCTATCCAGGGTTTCGGCTTTCTTT | CASSLSRVSAFF